The source of this T cell receptor (beta chain) is a study of blood T cell repertoires in COVID-19. Across the study: The origin of the acute and convalescent COVID-19 samples was the United States, Italy and Spain.

The V gene's germline CDR1 is SGHDT and CDR2 YYEEEE. V lost 5 bases, J lost 6 bases, and 9 bases stayed unmatched. The CDR3 is 16 residues long. Authors' analysis steps: Amplification with reference gene primers provided the estimates of nucleated cell counts. Sequenced by immunoSEQ multiplex PCR; TCRdb stores in-frame clones only, minus some. The V and J calls and clone size come from that table; D and trimming were worked out from the DNA. Found here are under 350,000 clones, less than 85% of them singletons; the top ten hold 4.6%. What was sequenced was peripheral blood. The chain carries TRBV5-6 and TRBJ2-2; 11 positions match TRBD1. The TCR was taken from a man aged 55-75 years who had recovered from COVID-19. CDR3 region: CASSKPGQGDAGELFF. CDR3 DNA: TGTGCCAGCAGTAAGCCGGGACAGGGGGACGCCGGGGAGCTGTTTTTT. Full variable domain (outside the CDR3, taken from reference TRBV5-6 and TRBJ2-2): DAGVTQSPTHLIKTRGQQVTLRCSPKSGHDTVSWYQQALGQGPQFIFQYYEEEERQRGNFPDRFSGHQFPNYSSELNVNALLLGDSALYLCASSKPGQGDAGELFFGEGSRLTVL.